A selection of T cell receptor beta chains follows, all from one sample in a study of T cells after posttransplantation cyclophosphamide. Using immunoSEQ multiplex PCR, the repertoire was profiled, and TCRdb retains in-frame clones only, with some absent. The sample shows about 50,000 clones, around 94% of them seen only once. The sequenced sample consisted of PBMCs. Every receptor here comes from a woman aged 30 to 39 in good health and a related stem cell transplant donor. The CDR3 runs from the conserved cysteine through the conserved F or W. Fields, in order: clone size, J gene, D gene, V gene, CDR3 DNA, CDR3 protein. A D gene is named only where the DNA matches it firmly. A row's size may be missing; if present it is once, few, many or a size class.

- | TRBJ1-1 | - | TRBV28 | TGTGCCAGCACTACCTTGGGCCAGGGGCCGGTTGGAAGGAACACTGAAGCTTTCTTT | CASTTLGQGPVGRNTEAFF
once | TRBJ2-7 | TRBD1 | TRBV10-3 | TGTGCCATCAGTAGGGTGGGACAGGACAGCTCCTACGAGCAGTACTTC | CAISRVGQDSSYEQYF
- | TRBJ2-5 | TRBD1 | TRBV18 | TGTGCCAGCTCAGCCACAGGGGGGCCCTCTGAGACCCAGTACTTC | CASSATGGPSETQYF
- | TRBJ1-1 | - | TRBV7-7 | TGTGCCAGCAGCTTCTTAGTTGGTCGCACAAGGGGCGGGGGCCTTAACACTGAAGCTTTCTTT | CASSFLVGRTRGGGLNTEAFF
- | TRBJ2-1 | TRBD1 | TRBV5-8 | TGTGCCAGCAGCTTGGGTACAGGGGGCCAAGGAGATTATGAGCAGTTCTTC | CASSLGTGGQGDYEQFF
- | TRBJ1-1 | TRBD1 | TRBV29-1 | TGCAGCGTTTTTCGACGTGCTCCGGGACAGGAATCGTCCCACTCCGGGAACACTGAAGCTTTCTTT | CSVFRRAPGQESSHSGNTEAFF
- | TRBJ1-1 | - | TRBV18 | TGTGCCAGCTCAGCGGGGGGTTCGGGGAACACTGAAGCTTTCTTT | CASSAGGSGNTEAFF
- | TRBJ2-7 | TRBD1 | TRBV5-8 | TGTGCCAGCAGCTTAGAGAGACAGGGGAGCTACGAGCAGTACTTC | CASSLERQGSYEQYF
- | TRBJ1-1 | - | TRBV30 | TGTGCCTGGAGGAAGGGAGAGCGGAACACTGAAGCTTTCTTT | CAWRKGERNTEAFF
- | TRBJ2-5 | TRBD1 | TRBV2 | TGTGCCAGCAGGAGACAGGGGTCCTTGGAGACCCAGTACTTC | CASRRQGSLETQYF
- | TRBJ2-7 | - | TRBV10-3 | TGTGCCATCAGTGAGTCTGACAGTTTGGGCGAGCAGTACTTC | CAISESDSLGEQYF
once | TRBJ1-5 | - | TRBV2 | TGTGCCAGCAGTGGGGCAGGAAATAGCAATCAGCCCCAGCATTTT | CASSGAGNSNQPQHF
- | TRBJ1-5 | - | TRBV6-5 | TGTGCCAGCAGTCACGCCGACAGACGCAATCAGCCCCAGCATTTT | CASSHADRRNQPQHF
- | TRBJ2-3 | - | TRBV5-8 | TGTGCCAGCAGCTTGAGGACCGCGGGGGCGGATACGCAGTATTTT | CASSLRTAGADTQYF
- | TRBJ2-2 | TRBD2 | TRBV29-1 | TGCAGCGTTGGTGGTCTAGCGGGGGAGGACACCGGGGAGCTGTTTTTT | CSVGGLAGEDTGELFF
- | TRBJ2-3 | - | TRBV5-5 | TGTGCCAGCAGCCTGGTCGGGGTCGGAAAAGATACGCAGTATTTT | CASSLVGVGKDTQYF
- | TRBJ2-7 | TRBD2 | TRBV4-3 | TGCGCCAGCAGCCAAGATCGGGGGGGCCCGGGTCCCTACGAGCAGTACTTC | CASSQDRGGPGPYEQYF